Sequencing of this T cell receptor (beta chain) was carried out in a study of T cell responses to AZD1222 COVID-19 vaccine. Clones were read by immunoSEQ multiplex PCR, and TCRdb kept only the in-frame ones, dropping some. Here the sample spans 150,000 or so clones, 92% being singletons. The CDR3 is 14 amino acids. The V gene's germline CDR1 is SEHNR and CDR2 FQNEAQ (reference sequence). The V gene lost 3 bases and the J gene lost 0 bases, with 3 bases spanning the gap. Material: peripheral blood, obtained on day 0 of AZD1222 vaccination. V usage is TRBV7-9 and J usage is TRBJ2-6; D is unresolved. The receptor was isolated from an adult in good health. For the CDR3, the DNA is TGTGCCAGCAGCTTTCCCTCTGGGGCCAACGTCCTGACTTTC. Protein product: CASSFPSGANVLTF.